The 4 T cell receptor beta chains below all came from one sample that was sequenced in a study of healthy donors' naive CD4 and CD8 T cells. A linear amplification protocol produced the TCR libraries from around 500 ng of total RNA. MiXCR, run by TCRdb on the reads, gives a single entry per CDR3 protein. The table records about 180,000 distinct CDR3 sequences, 65% to 75% of them present only once. Source material: naive CD4+ and CD8+ T cells sorted from blood, pooled from several donors. The receptor source for this set is a pool of human donors in good health; the sample pools cells from several healthy donors.

V and J are TRBV30 and TRBJ2-7; D not resolved. CDR1 GTSNPN and CDR2 SVGIG come from the germline V gene (reference sequence). Between the trimmed V and J ends, which lost 1 base and 6 bases, there was a span of 7 bases. This CDR3 spans 11 amino acids. The CDR3 bases are TGTGCCTGGAGTGCCCCGAGCGAGCAGTACTTC. Translation gives CAWSAPSEQYF. Full variable domain (rest looked up from reference TRBV30 and TRBJ2-7): SQTIHQWPATLVQPVGSPLSLECTVEGTSNPNLYWYRQAAGRGLQLLFYSVGIGQISSEVPQNLSASRPQDRQFILSSKKLLLSDSGFYLCAWSAPSEQYFGPGTRLTVT.

This chain's CDR3 is CATSREAGRGETQYF. Written as DNA, the CDR3 is TGTGCCACCAGCAGAGAAGCAGGGAGGGGAGAGACCCAGTACTTC. The chain joins TRBV15 to TRBJ2-5, with TRBD2 identical over 7 bases. Germline V gene sequence: CDR1 LNHNV, CDR2 YYDKDF (reference sequence). The CDR3 has 15 amino acids. Losses at the gene ends were 0 bases for V and 4 bases for J; bases not matched to a gene: 5.

The genes are TRBV12-3 or TRBV12-4 and TRBJ2-3; D is ambiguous. This CDR3 has 15 residues. The V end lost 0 bases, the J end lost 2 bases, and 9 bases lay between the germline ends. The CDR3 DNA reads TGTGCCAGCAGTTTAGCGGCTTTTAACACAGATACGCAGTATTTT. Translation gives CASSLAAFNTDTQYF.

This clonotype has a single count. The chain couples TRBV6-1 to TRBJ2-2; maybe TRBD2 (5 bases). The CDR3 loop spans 14 amino acids. Between the trimmed V and J ends, which lost 9 bases and 1 base, there was a span of 12 bases. Per germline, CDR1 MNHNS and CDR2 SASEGT. The CDR3: CARQRSQNTGELFF. The DNA for the CDR3 is TGTGCCAGGCAGCGGTCCCAGAACACCGGGGAGCTGTTTTTT.